Here is one T cell receptor (beta chain) with its context. This record comes from a study of shared clonotypes between healthy human individuals. The protocol was immunoSEQ multiplex PCR, while the TCRdb copy is restricted to in-frame clones and leaves out a portion. The sample holds about 680,000 clones, around 73% seen once. The CDR3 length is 14 residues. Germline-derived CDR1 and CDR2 are MNHNY and SVGAGI (reference sequence). With 6 bases clipped from V and 5 bases from J, the junction kept 7 bases outside the gene matches. The donors were adults (healthy and HIV-negative) with no recent acute infections or vaccinations.

V and J are TRBV6-6 and TRBJ1-5; TRBD1 matches 7 bases. The material sequenced was memory CD4+ T cells sorted from blood. Sample subset: CD45RA-negative fraction. This clonotype originated in a woman aged 25 to 39 in good health. The CDR3 DNA sequence: TGTGCCAGCAGACCCTGGGACAGCGATCAGCCCCAGCATTTT. Its translation is CASRPWDSDQPQHF.